This record concerns one T cell receptor beta chain sequence. Its antigen remains unknown. This entry is derived from a study of identical twins. Study conclusions and caveats: Whereas memory repertoires showed no such difference, abundant cord blood beta clonotypes carried fewer insertions.

Template switching supplied a universal primer site; unique molecular identifiers were carried on the cDNA. TCRdb re-called the 5' RACE reads with MiXCR, one entry per CDR3 protein. The table lists 200,000 to 250,000 distinct CDR3 sequences, about 7% of them singletons. This same sample was also part of a study on yellow fever vaccine responses in identical twins. Per that study: A vaccine T cell response that seemed partly convergent and partly personalized was reported in twins.

The sample comprised memory (CD45RO+) T cells sorted from blood. The sequence was collected from a woman aged 18 to 35 in good health.

The CDR3 DNA reads TGTGCCAGCAGTCGTTTAGCGGGAGGGCCCTACGAGCAGTACTTC. Translating gives CASSRLAGGPYEQYF. This chain joins TRBV7-9 and TRBJ2-7, with TRBD2 matching over 11 bases. The CDR3 has 15 amino acids. V shed 6 bases, J shed 2 bases, and the junction held 6 bases outside the gene matches. Germline CDR1 reads SEHNR; CDR2 reads FQNEAQ (reference sequence).